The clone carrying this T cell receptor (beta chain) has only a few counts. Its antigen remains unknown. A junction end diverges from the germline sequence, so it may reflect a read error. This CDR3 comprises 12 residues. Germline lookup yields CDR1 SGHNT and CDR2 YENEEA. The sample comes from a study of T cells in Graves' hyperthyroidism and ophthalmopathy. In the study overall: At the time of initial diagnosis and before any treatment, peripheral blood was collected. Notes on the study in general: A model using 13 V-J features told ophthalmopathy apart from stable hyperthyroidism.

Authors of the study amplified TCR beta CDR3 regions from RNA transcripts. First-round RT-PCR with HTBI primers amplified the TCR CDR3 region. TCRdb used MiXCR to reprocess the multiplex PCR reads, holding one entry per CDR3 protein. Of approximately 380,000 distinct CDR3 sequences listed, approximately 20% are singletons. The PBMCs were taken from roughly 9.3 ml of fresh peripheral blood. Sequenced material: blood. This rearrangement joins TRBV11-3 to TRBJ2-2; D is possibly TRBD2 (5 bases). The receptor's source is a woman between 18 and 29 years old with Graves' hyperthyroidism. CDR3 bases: TGTGCCACTAGTGGGATGGCCGGGGAGCTGTGTTTT. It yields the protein CATSGMAGELCF.